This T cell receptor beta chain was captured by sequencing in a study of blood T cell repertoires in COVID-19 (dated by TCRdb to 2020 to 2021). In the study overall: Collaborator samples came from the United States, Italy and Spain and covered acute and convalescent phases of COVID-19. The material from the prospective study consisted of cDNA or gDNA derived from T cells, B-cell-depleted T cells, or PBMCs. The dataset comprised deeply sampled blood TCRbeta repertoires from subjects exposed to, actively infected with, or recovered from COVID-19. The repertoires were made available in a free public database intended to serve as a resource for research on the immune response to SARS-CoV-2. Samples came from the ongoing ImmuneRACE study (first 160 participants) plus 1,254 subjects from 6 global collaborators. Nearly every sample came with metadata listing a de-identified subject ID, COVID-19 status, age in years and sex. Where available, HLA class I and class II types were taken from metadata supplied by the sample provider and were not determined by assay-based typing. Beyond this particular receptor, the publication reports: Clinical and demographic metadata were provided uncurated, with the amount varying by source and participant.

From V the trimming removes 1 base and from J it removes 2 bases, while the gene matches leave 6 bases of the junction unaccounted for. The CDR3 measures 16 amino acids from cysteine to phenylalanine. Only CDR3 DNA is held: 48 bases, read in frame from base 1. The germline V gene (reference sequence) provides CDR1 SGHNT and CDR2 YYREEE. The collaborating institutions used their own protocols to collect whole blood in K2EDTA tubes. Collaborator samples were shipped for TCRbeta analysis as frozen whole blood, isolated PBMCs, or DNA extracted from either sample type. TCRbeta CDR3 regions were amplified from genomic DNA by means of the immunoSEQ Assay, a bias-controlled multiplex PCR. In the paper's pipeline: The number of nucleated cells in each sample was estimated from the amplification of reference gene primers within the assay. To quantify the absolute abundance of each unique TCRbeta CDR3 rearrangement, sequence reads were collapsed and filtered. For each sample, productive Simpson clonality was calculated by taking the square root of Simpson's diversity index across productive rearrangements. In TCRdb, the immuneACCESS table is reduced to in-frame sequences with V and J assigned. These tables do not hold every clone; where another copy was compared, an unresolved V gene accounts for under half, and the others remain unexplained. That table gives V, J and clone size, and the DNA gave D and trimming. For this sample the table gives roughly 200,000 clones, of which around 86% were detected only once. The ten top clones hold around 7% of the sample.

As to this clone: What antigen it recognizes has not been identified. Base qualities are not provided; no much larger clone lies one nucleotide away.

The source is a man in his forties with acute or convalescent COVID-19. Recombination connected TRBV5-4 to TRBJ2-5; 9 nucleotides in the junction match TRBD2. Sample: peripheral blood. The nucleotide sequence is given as TGTGCCAGCAGCTTGCTCAGCGGGGGGCAACAAGAGACCCAGTACTTC. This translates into CASSLLSGGQQETQYF.